This TCR beta chain was profiled in a study of shared clonotypes between healthy human individuals. J lost 1 base, V lost 6 bases, and 2 bases had no gene match. The CDR3 is made up of 12 amino acids. CDR1 is SQVTM and CDR2 is ANQGSEA in the germline V gene. The split of CD4+ cells yielded CD45RA+ naive and CD45RA-negative memory subsets. The protocol was immunoSEQ multiplex PCR, while the TCRdb copy is restricted to in-frame clones and leaves out a portion. Of 2.3 million or so clones in the sample, 80% to 95% were seen once. Input material: naive CD4+ T cells from PBMCs. Documented subset: CD45RA+ positively selected. This rearrangement joins TRBV29-1 to TRBJ1-1, with 7 bases fitting TRBD1. The origin of this receptor is a man between 18 and 29 years old in good health. Some clones in this sample may be carry-over from other donors' samples. In nucleotides, the CDR3 is TGCAGCGTACGACAGGGGAACACTGAAGCTTTCTTT. It yields the protein CSVRQGNTEAFF.